This is a list of T cell receptor beta chains from one sample in a study of cytomegalovirus exposure and HLA in healthy donors. TCRdb keeps only in-frame clones here, not all; method: immunoSEQ multiplex PCR. The sample shows 150,000 to 200,000 clones, approximately 80% of them seen only once. The sample consisted of PBMCs. The receptors were sampled from a woman aged 40 to 55 in good health and CMV-seronegative. CDR3s include the opening cysteine and the closing phenylalanine or tryptophan.

TRBV29-1,CSVERQGNTGELFF
TRBV4-1,CASSQDEGPQHF
TRBV7-9,CASSQWTGGKINYGYTF
TRBV7-9,CASSLDRGRDEQYF
TRBV7-3,CASSLRGRGTGELFF
TRBV18,CASSPGTPSSYNEQFF
TRBV15,CATSRTGTLETQYF
TRBV18,CASSPGTGWANTEAFF
TRBV28,CASREQGANTIYF
TRBV7-9,CASTQGAEDTIYF
TRBV7-9,CASSLGSGRYNEQFF
TRBV25-1,CASSEGGRGDSPLHF
TRBV27,CASSLSKRDLRYEQYF
TRBV2,CASVGGGGGTDTQYF
TRBV6-1,CASRPGLDYSWTF
TRBV19,CASSIVTTGYNEQFF
TRBV29-1,CSVESPLQVGAFF
TRBV5-1,CASHKGGGSYNEQFF
TRBV11-2,CACQETLNTEAFF
TRBV9,CASSVGPQGDSPLHF
TRBV29-1,CSVERSPGELFF
TRBV4-3,CASSQDLIAAGELFF
TRBV30,CAWKQGLAGVNTQYF
TRBV9,CASSATAGGINEKLFF
TRBV7-2,CASSIAPTSSYEQYF
TRBV15,CATSRTRHLNTGERFF
TRBV18,CASSPPRGGRVNPNYGYTF
TRBV4-3,CASSQSLSGSASSYNEQFF
TRBV7-2,CASSLGRDYGYTF
TRBV25-1,CASSGLRNTEAFF
TRBV29-1,CSVDFPRGYEQYF
TRBV6-5,CASSETEGDGYTF
TRBV19,CASSERNTEAFF
TRBV7-2,CASSPDRSYSYGYTF
TRBV2,CARGVAGLSTDTQYF
TRBV5-6,CASSARLAGTDTQYF
TRBV7-9,CASSHPAGDTDTQYF
TRBV30,CAWSVQEKLFF
TRBV27,CASSLNPGGFGYTF
TRBV6-6,CASNRPTSGSNEQFF
TRBV4-3,CASSQGSGSGTDTQYF
TRBV19,CASSIEPRQDEQYF
TRBV9,CASSVGLAGGTGELFF
TRBV10-3,CAISPHDSGNTIYF
TRBV7-9,CASSALGEKLFF
TRBV19,CASSGTGGNEQFF
TRBV10-3,CASTGAEGGRAYNEQFF
TRBV19,CASSTLGQGVPYNEQFF
TRBV5-1,CASSLAQPYTDTQYF
TRBV15,CATSSRGQRTDTQYF
TRBV5-6,CASSLFSGLPPEQFF